These 22 T cell receptor beta chains were sequenced from one sample in a study of cytomegalovirus exposure and HLA in healthy donors. The PCR used 60 Vbeta and 13 Jbeta primers. TCRdb keeps only in-frame clones here, not all; method: immunoSEQ multiplex PCR. The table lists around 92,000 clones, 60% to 85% of them singletons. The sample was PBMCs. The receptors here all came from a man aged 60-69 years in good health and CMV-seropositive.

V is TRBV9 and J is TRBJ2-5; D perhaps matches TRBD1 (7 bases). Trimming removed 4 bases at V and 3 bases at J, with 16 bases between. The germline V gene encodes CDR1 SGDLS and CDR2 YYNGEE. The CDR3 loop spans 15 amino acids. Here the CDR3 reads CASSSGSGGKETQYF. The CDR3 bases are TGTGCCAGCAGCAGCGGATCAGGGGGGAAAGAGACCCAGTACTTC.

The chain carries TRBV9 and TRBJ1-2; TRBD1 matches 7 bases. Per germline, CDR1 SGDLS and CDR2 YYNGEE. Trimming cost V 4 bases and J 1 base; bases outside gene matches: 10. The CDR3 loop spans 16 amino acids. In DNA form, the CDR3 reads TGTGCCAGCAGCCCCATTGGACAGGCCCTTAACTATGGCTACACCTTC. Encoded protein: CASSPIGQALNYGYTF. The full variable domain, its missing parts supplied by reference TRBV9 and TRBJ1-2, is DSGVTQTPKHLITATGQRVTLRCSPRSGDLSVYWYQQSLDQGLQFLIQYYNGEERAKGNILERFSAQQFPDLHSELNLSSLELGDSALYFCASSPIGQALNYGYTFGSGTRLTVV.

The rearrangement joins TRBV30 to TRBJ1-6; possibly TRBD1 for D (6 bases). Between the trimmed V and J ends, which lost 3 bases and 8 bases, there was a span of 14 bases. The CDR3 covers 14 residues. Germline V CDR1 and CDR2: GTSNPN, SVGIG (reference sequence). CDR3 nucleotides: TGTGCCTGGAGGGGGGCAGGAAGGCATTCACCCCTCCACTTT. As protein: CAWRGAGRHSPLHF.

This clone was seen only once. The chain carries TRBV6-1 and TRBJ2-7; D possibly corresponds to TRBD2 (6 bases). CDR3 length: 15 residues. CDR1 is MNHNS and CDR2 is SASEGT in the germline V gene. V was clipped by 5 bases and J by 2 bases, with 16 bases between them. CDR3 sequence reads: CASSRGEDGTYEQYF. Written as DNA, the CDR3 is TGTGCCAGCAGTCGAGGGGAGGACGGAACCTACGAGCAGTACTTC.

The chain is built from TRBV28 and TRBJ1-2, with D unresolved. The CDR3 is made up of 12 amino acids. V was cut by 6 bases and J by 2 bases, with 7 bases left in between. Germline-derived CDR1 and CDR2 are MDHEN and SYDVKM. The CDR3 bases are TGTGCCAGCAGCCTCGGGAACTATGGCTACACCTTC. Amino acids: CASSLGNYGYTF.

The chain carries TRBV29-1 and TRBJ2-3; D is unresolved. This CDR3 comprises 15 residues. Germline loops: CDR1 SQVTM, CDR2 ANQGSEA. V lost 7 bases to trimming and J lost 1 base, with 18 bases between them. The CDR3 protein is CSASILARRTDTQYF. The CDR3 DNA reads as TGCAGCGCTAGTATCCTTGCTCGCCGCACAGATACGCAGTATTTT.

This clone was detected once. V usage is TRBV7-8 and J usage is TRBJ1-5; D gene uncertain. Germline CDR1 reads SGHVS; CDR2 reads FQNEAQ. The V end lost 4 bases, the J end lost 5 bases, and 12 bases lay between the germline ends. The CDR3 is 14 residues long. In nucleotides, the CDR3 is TGTGCCAGCAGCTGGAGGCAGAAAGATCAGCCCCAGCATTTT. This gives the protein CASSWRQKDQPQHF.

The rearrangement uses TRBV29-1 and TRBJ2-3, with a weak D call TRBD1 (7 bases). V was pared by 8 bases and J by 0 bases, with 15 bases between. This CDR3 is 14 amino acids long. The germline gives CDR1 SQVTM, CDR2 ANQGSEA. CDR3: CSSSRDSSTDTQYF. For the CDR3, the DNA is TGCAGCTCTTCGCGGGACAGTAGCACAGATACGCAGTATTTT.

The chain recombines TRBV4-1 with TRBJ2-7; 7 bases line up with TRBD2. The CDR3 contains 15 residues. V trimming: 5 bases; J trimming: 0 bases; junction bases outside the gene matches: 7. CDR1 is MGHRA and CDR2 is YSYEKL in the germline V gene. The CDR3, as DNA: TGCGCCAGCAGCTACGGGACTACCATCTCCTACGAGCAGTACTTC. Encoded protein: CASSYGTTISYEQYF.

The rearrangement uses TRBV7-2 and TRBJ1-2, with a possible D match to TRBD1 (5 bases). Trimming removed 5 bases at V and 0 bases at J, with 10 bases between. CDR1 and CDR2 from the germline V gene are SGHTA and FQGNSA. The CDR3 is made up of 14 amino acids. This CDR3 reads CASSPRGANYGYTF. CDR3 DNA sequence: TGTGCCAGCAGCCCTAGGGGTGCTAACTATGGCTACACCTTC.

The chain employs TRBV9 and TRBJ2-2; D is possibly TRBD2 (7 bases). Germline loops: CDR1 SGDLS, CDR2 YYNGEE. Trimming took off 4 bases at V and 5 bases at J, with 21 bases between the two ends. The CDR3 totals 17 residues. CDR3 region: CASSPYVGGALTGELFF. The DNA of the CDR3 is TGTGCCAGCAGCCCCTATGTTGGGGGGGCCCTAACCGGGGAGCTGTTTTTT. Supplemented by reference TRBV9 and TRBJ2-2, the full variable domain reads DSGVTQTPKHLITATGQRVTLRCSPRSGDLSVYWYQQSLDQGLQFLIQYYNGEERAKGNILERFSAQQFPDLHSELNLSSLELGDSALYFCASSPYVGGALTGELFFGEGSRLTVL.

CDR3 sequence reads: CASSPVPTYEQYF. CDR3 sequence (DNA): TGCGCCAGCAGCCCGGTGCCGACCTACGAGCAGTACTTC. V usage is TRBV5-1 and J usage is TRBJ2-7; no clear D. The CDR3 is 13 residues long. Trimming stripped 4 bases from V and 2 bases from J, with 10 bases between. In germline, CDR1 is SGHRS, CDR2 YFSETQ.

This chain uses TRBV18 with TRBJ2-3, with D hard to call. The CDR3 runs 16 residues. Germline-derived CDR1 and CDR2 are KGHSH and LQKENI. V was cut by 3 bases and J by 1 base, with 14 bases left in between. CDR3 sequence: CASSPTRGEGTDTQYF. For the CDR3, the DNA is TGTGCCAGCTCACCCACCCGAGGAGAGGGCACAGATACGCAGTATTTT. The variable domain in full, completed from reference TRBV18 and TRBJ2-3, reads NAGVMQNPRHLVRRRGQEARLRCSPMKGHSHVYWYRQLPEEGLKFMVYLQKENIIDESGMPKERFSAEFPKEGPSILRIQQVVRGDSAAYFCASSPTRGEGTDTQYFGPGTRLTVL.

A few counts support this clone. CDR3 nucleotides: TGTGCCAGCAGCTTGACTAGCAGGTTCTCTGGGGCCAACGTCCTGACTTTC. This translates into CASSLTSRFSGANVLTF. The gene calls are TRBV7-3 and TRBJ2-6, with 7 bases fitting TRBD2. There are 17 residues in the CDR3. CDR1 SGHTA and CDR2 FQGTGA come from the germline V gene. The V segment lost 3 bases and the J segment 0 bases; nucleotides outside the gene matches: 5. The variable domain in full, completed from reference TRBV7-3 and TRBJ2-6, reads GAGVSQTPSNKVTEKGKYVELRCDPISGHTALYWYRQSLGQGPEFLIYFQGTGAADDSGLPNDRFFAVRPEGSVSTLKIQRTERGDSAVYLCASSLTSRFSGANVLTFGAGSRLTVL.

This clone has just one count. The chain is built from TRBV7-8 and TRBJ1-1, with 8 nucleotides matching TRBD1. V dropped 5 bases and J dropped 6; count of bases not matched to a gene: 11. Germline loops: CDR1 SGHVS, CDR2 FQNEAQ. The CDR3 contains 15 residues. CDR3 sequence reads: CASSPRTGLVAEAFF. CDR3 coding DNA: TGTGCCAGCAGCCCCCGGACAGGGCTGGTAGCTGAAGCTTTCTTT.

The V and J genes are TRBV7-3 and TRBJ2-3; TRBD2 aligns across 9 bases. CDR3 size: 19 residues. The V and J ends lost 0 bases and 0 bases, in that order; junction bases with no gene match: 10. Germline V gene data show CDR1 as SGHTA and CDR2 as FQGTGA. In nucleotides, the CDR3 is TGTGCCAGCAGCTTAACAGGGCCGATAGCGGGGGCTAGCACAGATACGCAGTATTTT. Its protein product is CASSLTGPIAGASTDTQYF.

The chain carries TRBV4-1 and TRBJ1-5; 10 nucleotides line up with TRBD1. The CDR3 totals 15 residues. Germline CDR1 MGHRA, CDR2 YSYEKL. Losses at the gene ends were 2 bases for V and 5 bases for J; bases not matched to a gene: 3. Here the CDR3 reads CASSQHGQGDQPQHF. The CDR3 DNA sequence: TGCGCCAGCAGCCAACACGGACAGGGGGATCAGCCCCAGCATTTT.

The chain combines TRBV10-3 with TRBJ1-6; TRBD1 aligns across 10 bases. V lost 5 bases and J lost 7; bases outside the gene matches: 5. Germline loops: CDR1 ENHRY, CDR2 SYGVKD. This CDR3 has 15 residues. CDR3: CAISPWGQGNSPLHF. The CDR3 nucleotides read TGTGCCATCAGTCCATGGGGACAGGGGAATTCACCCCTCCACTTT.

V is TRBV2 and J is TRBJ1-3; D not resolved. Between the trimmed V and J ends, which lost 6 bases and 0 bases, there was a span of 9 bases. The CDR3 length is 14 residues. Germline loops: CDR1 SNHLY, CDR2 FYNNEI. DNA for the CDR3: TGTGCCAGCAGAAACCGCGGCTCTGGAAACACCATATATTTT. It encodes CASRNRGSGNTIYF.

This chain connects TRBV5-1 to TRBJ2-7; 8 positions agree with TRBD1. Germline loops: CDR1 SGHRS, CDR2 YFSETQ. CDR3 size: 14 residues. After removal of 4 bases from V and 6 bases from J, the junction contained 9 bases not matched to a gene. The CDR3 DNA reads as TGCGCCAGCAGCCCCGGACAGGGAGGCCGCGAGCAGTACTTC. It is translated as CASSPGQGGREQYF.

The chain combines TRBV4-1 with TRBJ2-1; 10 bases agree with TRBD2. The CDR3 is 18 residues long. Looked up from germline, CDR1 is MGHRA and CDR2 is YSYEKL. V lost 0 bases to trimming and J lost 7 bases; unmatched junction nucleotides: 12. This CDR3 reads CASSQDPAGGGRGNEQFF. The CDR3 DNA is TGCGCCAGCAGCCAAGATCCAGCGGGGGGGGGAAGAGGGAATGAGCAGTTCTTC.

V gene TRBV19 combines with J gene TRBJ2-5; possible D gene TRBD1, 5 bases. V was shortened by 3 bases and J by 4 bases, with 18 bases between the two germline ends. Germline V lookup: CDR1 LNHDA, CDR2 SQIVND (reference sequence). The CDR3 is 16 residues long. CDR3 protein: CASSISGPGSVETQYF. The CDR3 DNA is TGTGCCAGTAGTATCTCCGGGCCAGGGTCGGTAGAGACCCAGTACTTC.